This section outlines one T cell receptor beta chain sequence together with its context. The antigen remains undetermined. V lost 2 bases and J 5 bases, leaving 0 bases between the germline ends. The V gene's germline CDR1 is MNHEY and CDR2 SVGEGT. The CDR3 sequence is 10 residues long. Library preparation (for TCRbeta) was performed with unique molecular identifiers. MiXCR was run by TCRdb on the PCR reads, yielding one entry per CDR3 protein. The table lists about 300,000 distinct CDR3 sequences, roughly 7.8% of them singletons, with approximately 8.2% in the top ten. These data come from a study of T-cell reconstitution after alpha-beta-depleted transplantation in children. Notes on the study in general: Diversity and T-cell counts at one year after transplant derived mostly from new T cells. There were reportedly several hundred expanded graft clones from which alpha-beta T cells came about two months after transplant.

The receptor was derived from a female patient aged 2-9 years who had a stem cell transplant for Fanconi anemia, so the T cells may come from the graft donor. The chain joins TRBV6-2 or TRBV6-3 to TRBJ2-5; D call uncertain. The sample in question was peripheral blood, obtained 360 days after TCRalphabeta/CD19-depleted stem cell transplant. CDR3 DNA: TGTGCCAGCAGTTACGAGACCCAGTACTTC. Translated: CASSYETQYF.